Listed here is a single T cell receptor (beta chain). Its antigen is not known. The sample originates from a study of cytomegalovirus exposure and HLA in healthy donors. Broader study findings: The authors confirmed in vitro that three CMV-associated chains were specific for CMV antigens.

PCR amplification relied on 60 Vbeta primers (plus 13 Jbeta primers). Produced via immunoSEQ multiplex PCR; TCRdb's table is partial and in-frame only. The data contain 110,000 to 150,000 clones, roughly 70% of them seen just once; the ten biggest clones take up 2.1%. The clonotype comes from an older woman in good health and CMV-seropositive. Sample: PBMCs.

The CDR3 here is CASSPGQNTEAFF. The CDR3 region has the DNA TGTGCCAGCAGCCCCGGACAGAACACTGAAGCTTTCTTT. The V gene is TRBV7-9, the J gene TRBJ1-1; possibly TRBD1 for D (5 bases). Germline V gives CDR1 SEHNR, CDR2 FQNEAQ (reference sequence). V lost 5 bases, J lost 1 base, and 8 bases lay in between. There are 13 residues in the CDR3.